Below are 21 T cell receptor beta chains sequenced from a single sample in a study of human T cells and chemical hapten exposure. The time point is: pre-sensitization, week 0. Treatment described: therapeutic diphenylcyclopropenone sensitization with weekly scalp DPC. TCRdb analysed the RACE reads with MiXCR anew, one entry per CDR3 protein. The repertoire holds under 110,000 distinct CDR3 sequences, with more than 10% as singletons. This specimen consisted of whole blood, obtained in connection with sensitization to the hapten diphenylcyclopropenone (DPC). These receptors were taken from a woman in her forties or fifties with alopecia areata. Some clones in this sample may be carry-over from other donors' samples.

The chain carries TRBV20-1 and TRBJ1-3; D gene uncertain. The germline V and J ends were trimmed by 3 bases and 4 bases, with 7 bases remaining between them. CDR1 DFQATT and CDR2 SNEGSKA come from the germline V gene (reference sequence). The CDR3 sequence is 12 residues long. The chain's CDR3 is CSASPGGNTIYF. Written as DNA, the CDR3 is TGCAGTGCTAGTCCCGGGGGAAACACCATATATTTT.

Here the CDR3 reads CASSGDRTGYTF. CDR3 DNA sequence: TGTGCCAGCAGCGGGGACAGGACCGGCTACACCTTC. This chain uses TRBV12-3 or TRBV12-4 with TRBJ1-2; 8 bases match TRBD1. This CDR3 region has 12 residues. The junction had 5 bases not matched to a gene; V was cut back by 6 bases and J by 8 bases.

With respect to this clonotype: A read error may be the cause here, since a much bigger clone is one base away. This rearrangement joins TRBV7-8 to TRBJ1-2; TRBD1 matches at 7 bases. CDR1 and CDR2 from the germline V gene are SGHVS and FQNEAQ. V trimming: 5 bases; J trimming: 2 bases; junction bases outside the gene matches: 2. This CDR3 spans 13 amino acids. CDR3 region: CASSPTGNYGYTF. Here the CDR3 DNA reads TGTGCCAGCAGCCCGACAGGGAACTATGGCTACACCTTC.

The rearrangement joins TRBV6-2 or TRBV6-3 to TRBJ1-5; 7 bases line up with TRBD1. This CDR3 spans 13 amino acids. Germline CDR1 MNHEY, CDR2 SVGEGT. The V segment lost 7 bases and the J segment 5 bases; nucleotides outside the gene matches: 5. The chain's CDR3 is CASTLGQYQPQHF. CDR3 sequence (DNA): TGTGCCAGCACCTTGGGACAGTATCAGCCCCAGCATTTT.

V gene TRBV10-3 combines with J gene TRBJ1-1; D not certain. This CDR3 spans 14 amino acids. The germline CDR1 and CDR2 sequences are ENHRY and SYGVKD. Deletions cut 5 bases from V and 0 bases from J, with 10 bases between. The CDR3, as DNA: TGTGCCATCAGTCCAGGTAGTATGAACACTGAAGCTTTCTTT. Its protein product is CAISPGSMNTEAFF.

This clonotype was counted between two and nine times. The genes are TRBV5-1 and TRBJ1-1; D not resolved. From germline, CDR1 is SGHRS and CDR2 YFSETQ. This CDR3 contains 14 residues. V gave up 4 bases and J gave up 1 base, with 11 bases separating them. The CDR3 protein is CASSSSPPNTEAFF. The CDR3 DNA follows: TGCGCCAGCAGCAGTTCTCCGCCGAACACTGAAGCTTTCTTT.

The chain is built from TRBV18 and TRBJ2-5, with 7 bases that match TRBD1. V lost 3 bases, J lost 4 bases, and 11 bases stayed unmatched. Per germline, CDR1 KGHSH and CDR2 LQKENI. CDR3 length: 16 residues. The CDR3 DNA reads as TGTGCCAGCTCACCGCCGGGACAGCCCTTCGTAGAGACCCAGTACTTC. Protein product: CASSPPGQPFVETQYF. Full variable domain (rest looked up from reference TRBV18 and TRBJ2-5): NAGVMQNPRHLVRRRGQEARLRCSPMKGHSHVYWYRQLPEEGLKFMVYLQKENIIDESGMPKERFSAEFPKEGPSILRIQQVVRGDSAAYFCASSPPGQPFVETQYFGPGTRLLVL.

The rearrangement joins TRBV6-5 to TRBJ1-5; D is uncertain. V lost 2 bases and J 7 bases, leaving 9 bases between the germline ends. The germline V gene has CDR1 MNHEY and CDR2 SVGAGI. This CDR3 is 13 amino acids long. The CDR3 DNA reads TGTGCCAGCAGTTACAACCCGGGGCAGCCCCAGCATTTT. Amino acids: CASSYNPGQPQHF.

This clonotype showed up just a few times. This CDR3 reads CATKGYLTDTQYF. CDR3 DNA sequence: TGTGCCACAAAGGGCTACCTTACAGATACGCAGTATTTT. The chain recombines TRBV6-5 with TRBJ2-3; D not resolved. Germline V CDR1 and CDR2: MNHEY, SVGAGI. This CDR3 has 13 residues. V lost 10 bases to trimming and J lost 3 bases, with 14 bases between them.

CDR3: CASTPRGGATKNIQYF. The CDR3 DNA follows: TGTGCCAGCACCCCGAGAGGGGGCGCGACCAAAAACATTCAGTACTTC. The chain carries TRBV11-2 and TRBJ2-4, with TRBD1 matching 7 bases. The CDR3 spans 16 residues. Germline lookup yields CDR1 SGHAT and CDR2 FQNNGV. The V segment lost 7 bases and the J segment 2 bases; nucleotides outside the gene matches: 11.

This clonotype occurred many times. The chain combines TRBV5-6 with TRBJ1-2, with TRBD1 matching 8 bases. CDR1 is SGHDT and CDR2 is YYEEEE in the germline V gene. Trimming took 4 bases from V and 3 from J; bases not matched to a gene: 11. This CDR3 contains 16 residues. The CDR3 nucleotides read TGTGCCAGCAGCCTAGTCAGGGGGCGCGGAGACTATGGCTACACCTTC. Protein product: CASSLVRGRGDYGYTF.

This chain joins TRBV4-3 and TRBJ1-1; weak D call: TRBD1 (5 bases). The CDR3 sequence is 14 residues long. The V and J ends lost 1 base and 5 bases respectively, with 11 bases between them. CDR1 is LGHNA and CDR2 is YSLEER in the germline V gene. CDR3 nucleotide sequence: TGCGCCAGCAGCCAAGGCGCAGGGTCGACTGAAGCTTTCTTT. This codes for CASSQGAGSTEAFF.

This clonotype has a handful of counts. The chain couples TRBV19 to TRBJ2-2, with a tentative D call TRBD1 (6 bases). The CDR3 is made up of 15 amino acids. Germline assignment: CDR1 LNHDA and CDR2 SQIVND (reference sequence). Trimming cost V 2 bases and J 3 bases, with 10 bases left between them. This CDR3 is CASSIRGSDTGELFF. The CDR3 bases are TGTGCCAGTAGTATAAGGGGGAGTGACACCGGGGAGCTGTTTTTT.

This clonotype has just a few counts. The junction differs from germline at one of its ends, possibly a read error. The chain carries TRBV7-2 and TRBJ2-7, with D unclear. The CDR3 loop spans 10 amino acids. CDR1 and CDR2 (germline): SGHTA, FQGNSA. The CDR3 loop is CASSLPKASF. DNA for the CDR3: TGTGCCAGCAGCTTACCCAAAGCAAGTTTC.

This clonotype was detected a few times. J is TRBJ2-7 and V is TRBV20-1, with 7 bases matching TRBD1. The CDR3 is 13 amino acids. Germline loops: CDR1 DFQATT, CDR2 SNEGSKA (reference sequence). V shed 1 base, J shed 5 bases, and the junction held 5 bases outside the gene matches. CDR3 sequence (DNA): TGCAGTGCTAGAGCGGACAGGCGCAACGAGCAGTACTTC. Amino acid sequence: CSARADRRNEQYF.

This clonotype appeared many times. This sequence joins TRBV3-1 and TRBJ2-5; D unclear. CDR1 and CDR2 (germline): LGHDT, YNNKEL (reference sequence). Trimming shortened V by 1 base and J by 2 bases, and 5 bases separated the two germline ends. This CDR3 contains 13 residues. DNA for the CDR3: TGTGCCAGCAGCCAAGTCCGACAAGAGACCCAGTACTTC. Its protein is CASSQVRQETQYF.

This clonotype showed up many times. The V and J genes are TRBV6-2 or TRBV6-3 and TRBJ2-5; D call uncertain. The V end was cut by 0 bases, the J end by 0 bases, with 8 bases between. This CDR3 spans 15 amino acids. In germline, CDR1 is MNHEY, CDR2 SVGEGT. CDR3 sequence (DNA): TGTGCCAGCAGTTACTCCCCCAGTAACCAAGAGACCCAGTACTTC. Its translation: CASSYSPSNQETQYF.

The genes are TRBV5-1 and TRBJ1-5; D gene ambiguous. The germline CDR1 and CDR2 sequences are SGHRS and YFSETQ. The ends were cut back, 2 bases at V and 1 base at J, with 13 bases in the middle. The CDR3 covers 16 residues. The CDR3 reads CASSFRGIRSNQPQHF. In DNA form, the CDR3 reads TGCGCCAGCAGCTTCCGGGGAATTAGGAGCAATCAGCCCCAGCATTTT.

Only a few counts were recorded for this clonotype. V and J are TRBV18 and TRBJ2-2; tentatively, D is TRBD2 (6 bases). The V gene lost 3 bases and the J gene lost 0 bases, with 17 bases spanning the gap. This CDR3 spans 18 amino acids. The germline CDR1 and CDR2 sequences are KGHSH and LQKENI. As DNA, the CDR3 is TGTGCCAGCTCACCGATTCGGGACTCATTTCCGAACACCGGGGAGCTGTTTTTT. Protein product: CASSPIRDSFPNTGELFF.

This clonotype was detected a few times. The J gene is TRBJ1-1, the V gene TRBV20-1; 9 nucleotides align to TRBD1. CDR1 and CDR2 from the germline V gene are DFQATT and SNEGSKA (reference sequence). V trimming: 3 bases; J trimming: 1 base; junction bases outside the gene matches: 9. This CDR3 is built from 16 residues. The CDR3 sequence: CSASGTGRGQNTEAFF. For the CDR3, the DNA is TGCAGTGCTAGCGGGACAGGGAGGGGGCAGAACACTGAAGCTTTCTTT.

This clonotype appeared many times. J is TRBJ1-5 and V is TRBV6-5, with D uncertain. This CDR3 has 13 residues. Trimming removed 7 bases at V and 7 bases at J, with 14 bases between. Germline lookup yields CDR1 MNHEY and CDR2 SVGAGI. The CDR3 DNA is TGTGCCAGCACCCCCAGGACGGGACAGCCCCAGCATTTT. Protein: CASTPRTGQPQHF.